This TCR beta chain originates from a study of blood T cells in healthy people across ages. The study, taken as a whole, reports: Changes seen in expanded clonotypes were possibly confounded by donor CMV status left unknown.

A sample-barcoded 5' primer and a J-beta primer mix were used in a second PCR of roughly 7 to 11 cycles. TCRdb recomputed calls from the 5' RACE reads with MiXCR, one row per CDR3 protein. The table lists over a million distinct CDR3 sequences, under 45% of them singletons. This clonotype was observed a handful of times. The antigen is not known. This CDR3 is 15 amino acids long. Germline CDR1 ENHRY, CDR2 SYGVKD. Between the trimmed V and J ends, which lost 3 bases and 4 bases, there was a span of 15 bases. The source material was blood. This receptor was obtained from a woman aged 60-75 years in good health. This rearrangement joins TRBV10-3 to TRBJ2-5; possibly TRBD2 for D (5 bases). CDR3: CAISDSVRSGETQYF. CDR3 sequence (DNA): TGTGCCATCAGTGACTCTGTACGGAGCGGAGAGACCCAGTACTTC.